This T cell receptor (beta chain) originates from a study of OX40 agonist ivuxolimab in advanced cancers. The study in broad terms: Ivuxolimab was an agonistic, fully human IgG2 monoclonal antibody directed against OX40 (CD134), a costimulatory receptor. Peripheral TCRbeta sequencing was intended to test whether TCR sequence diversity was altered and clonal T-cell expansion was caused by ivuxolimab. Of the 50 to 55 patients in dose escalation, around 20 had hepatocellular carcinoma, some 15 had melanoma, 9 had renal cell carcinoma and 9 had head and neck cancer. Intravenous ivuxolimab was administered to patients every 2 weeks at six dose levels: 0.01, 0.1, 0.3, 1.5, 3 and 10 mg/kg. The paper describes the monotherapy dose-escalation part (N of about 47 patients) of the phase I trial of ivuxolimab. The dose-escalation cohort was about 83% male with a mean age of around 62 years, ranging from roughly 23 to 90. Partial responses occurred in three dose-escalation patients: two with cutaneous melanoma and one with hepatocellular carcinoma. Patients were allowed to have had prior anti-PD-1, anti-PD-L1 or anti-CTLA-4 therapy, and approximately 39% of the dose-escalation patients had been treated with checkpoint inhibitors. The research as a whole found: Low levels of normalized T-cell clonal expansion were also seen in some nonresponding patients. At doses of 0.1 to 3.0 mg/kg, clonal expansion of both CD4+ and CD8+ blood T cells was observed from baseline to week 6. After ivuxolimab, expanded clones were on average more numerous among CD8+ T cells than among CD4+ T cells. In the 0.1-3.0 mg/kg groups, partial responders had among the lowest normalized peripheral clonal expansion, particularly in CD8+ T cells. Which antigens the clonally expanded peripheral T cells were specific for was not determined.

Patients with autoimmune disease history or receiving systemic immunosuppression were excluded from the trial. In every dose cohort, peripheral blood was drawn for TCR sequencing at baseline, cycle 4 day 1, and cycle 7 day 1. Samples were obtained from an open-label, multicenter, first-in-human phase I dose-escalation trial of ivuxolimab. Adults with locally advanced or metastatic melanoma, renal cell, hepatocellular, or head and neck squamous cell carcinoma were enrolled in the trial. Before TCR sequencing, CD4+ T cells and CD8+ T cells from peripheral blood were sorted into separate populations. V loses 6 bases of germline sequence and J loses 0 bases, and the interval between the two ends is 11 bases. The CDR3 holds 14 amino acids from the cysteine to the phenylalanine. Kept here is only the CDR3 DNA, which spans 42 bases and is read in frame from base 1. The CDR1 and CDR2 encoded by the germline V gene (reference sequence) are SEHNR and FQNEAQ.

Regarding this clone: No antigen is known for it. Base qualities were left out, and no much larger clone turns up one base away.

For sequencing of the TCRbeta CDR3 region, genomic DNA was extracted from the sorted cells. TCRbeta CDR3 regions were sequenced using the immunoSEQ Assay. TCRdb took this table from immuneACCESS and kept in-frame rearrangements with V and J called. Such tables lack part of the clones; where checked against another copy, unresolved V genes explain under half of the gap, and the rest is unexplained. In all, the sample holds about 80,000 clones, and about 81% of those were seen once. The leading ten clones occupy around 6.6% of the sample. The receptor was isolated from an adult with an advanced solid tumor such as melanoma, head and neck, liver or kidney cancer. The rearrangement joined TRBV7-9 to TRBJ2-5; the D gene cannot be resolved reliably. Material: CD4+ or CD8+ T cells sorted from blood, obtained in a trial of the OX40 agonist ivuxolimab. Read as DNA, the sequence is TGTGCCAGCAGAGTCGCCGGGTACCAAGAGACCCAGTACTTC. Its coded protein is CASRVAGYQETQYF.